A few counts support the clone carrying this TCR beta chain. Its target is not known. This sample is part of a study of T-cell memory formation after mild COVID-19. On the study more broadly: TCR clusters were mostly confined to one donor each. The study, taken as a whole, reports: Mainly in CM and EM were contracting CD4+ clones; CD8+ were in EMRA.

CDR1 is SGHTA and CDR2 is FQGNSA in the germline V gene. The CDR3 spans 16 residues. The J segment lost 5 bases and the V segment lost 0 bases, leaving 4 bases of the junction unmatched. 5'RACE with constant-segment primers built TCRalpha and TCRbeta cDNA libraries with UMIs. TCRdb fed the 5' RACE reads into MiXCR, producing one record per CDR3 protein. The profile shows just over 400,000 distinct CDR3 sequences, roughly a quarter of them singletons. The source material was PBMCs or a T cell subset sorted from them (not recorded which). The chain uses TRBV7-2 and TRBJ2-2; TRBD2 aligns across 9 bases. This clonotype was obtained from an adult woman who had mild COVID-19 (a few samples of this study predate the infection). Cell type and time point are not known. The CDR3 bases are TGTGCCAGCAGCTTAGCGGCGGGAGGGAGAACCGGGGAGCTGTTTTTT. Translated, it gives CASSLAAGGRTGELFF.